The TCR beta chain described here comes from a study of T-cell reconstitution after alpha-beta-depleted transplantation in children. This CDR3 has 15 amino acids. Germline V gives CDR1 SEHNR, CDR2 FQNEAQ (reference sequence). V shed 0 bases and J shed 7 bases, with 15 bases lying between them. TCRbeta library preparation incorporated unique molecular identifiers. TCRdb fed the PCR reads into MiXCR, producing one record per CDR3 protein. The sample records about 540,000 distinct CDR3 sequences, around 17% being singletons. The sequence derives from a human donor who donated a stem cell graft to a child with acute lymphoblastic leukemia. The material sequenced was PBMCs from the stem cell graft donor, taken from the stem cell graft. V and J are TRBV7-9 and TRBJ1-1; D ambiguous. CDR3 in DNA: TGTGCCAGCAGCTTAGCCGTCGGGTTTCCTTTTGAAGCTTTCTTT. Residues: CASSLAVGFPFEAFF.